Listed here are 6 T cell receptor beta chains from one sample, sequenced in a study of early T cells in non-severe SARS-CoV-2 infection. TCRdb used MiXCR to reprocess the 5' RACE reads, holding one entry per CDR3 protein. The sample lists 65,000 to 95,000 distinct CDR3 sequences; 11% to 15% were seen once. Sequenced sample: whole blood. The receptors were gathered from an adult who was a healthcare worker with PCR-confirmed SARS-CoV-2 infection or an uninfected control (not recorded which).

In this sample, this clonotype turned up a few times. The CDR3 is CASSQSGRPSSYEQYF. DNA of the CDR3: TGTGCCAGCAGCCAATCGGGACGCCCGAGCTCCTACGAGCAGTACTTC. This chain connects TRBV3-1 to TRBJ2-7, with D perhaps being TRBD1 or TRBD2 (5 bases each). V lost 2 bases to trimming and J lost 0 bases, with 14 bases between them. The CDR3 runs 16 residues. The germline V gene has CDR1 LGHDT and CDR2 YNNKEL (reference sequence).

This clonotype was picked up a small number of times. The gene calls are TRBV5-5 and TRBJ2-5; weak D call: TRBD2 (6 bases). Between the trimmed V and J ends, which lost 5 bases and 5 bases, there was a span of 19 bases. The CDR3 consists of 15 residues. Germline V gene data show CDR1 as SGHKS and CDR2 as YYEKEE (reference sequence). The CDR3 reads CASSHTRLVSETQYF. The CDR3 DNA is TGTGCCAGCAGTCACACTAGACTAGTGTCGGAGACCCAGTACTTC.

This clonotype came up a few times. Written as DNA, the CDR3 is TGCGCCAGCAGCGCCGGGGCGCGAACTGAAGCTTTCTTT. Protein: CASSAGARTEAFF. The V call is TRBV4-3, the J call TRBJ1-1, with D possibly matching TRBD1 (5 bases). This CDR3 is built from 13 residues. Germline assignment: CDR1 LGHNA and CDR2 YSLEER. Trimming removed 5 bases from V and 5 bases from J, with 12 bases in between.

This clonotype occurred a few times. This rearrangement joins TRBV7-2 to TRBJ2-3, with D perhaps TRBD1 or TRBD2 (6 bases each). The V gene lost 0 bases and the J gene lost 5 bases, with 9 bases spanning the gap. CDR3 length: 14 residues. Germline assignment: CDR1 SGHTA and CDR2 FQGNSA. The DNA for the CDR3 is TGTGCCAGCAGCTTAGCGGGGGGCGGAGATACGCAGTATTTT. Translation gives CASSLAGGGDTQYF.

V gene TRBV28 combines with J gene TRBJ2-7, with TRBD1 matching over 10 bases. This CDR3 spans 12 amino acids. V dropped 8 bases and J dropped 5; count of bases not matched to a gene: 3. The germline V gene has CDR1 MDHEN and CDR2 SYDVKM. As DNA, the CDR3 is TGTGCCAGCGAGACAGGGGGCGACGAGCAGTACTTC. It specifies CASETGGDEQYF.

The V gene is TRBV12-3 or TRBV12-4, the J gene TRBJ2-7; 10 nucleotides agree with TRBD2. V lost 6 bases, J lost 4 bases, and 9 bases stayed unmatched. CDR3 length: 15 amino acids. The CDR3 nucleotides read TGTGCCAGCAGACTTACCGGGACTAGCGATTACGAGCAGTACTTC. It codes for CASRLTGTSDYEQYF.